What follows are 15 T cell receptor beta chains derived from one specimen sequenced in a study of T cell responses to AZD1222 COVID-19 vaccine. Assay: immunoSEQ multiplex PCR; the TCRdb copy retains only in-frame clones and omits some. The table includes about 57,000 clones, more than 75% detected once. The starting material was peripheral blood, obtained on day 0 of AZD1222 vaccination. The receptors derive from an adult in good health.

The V and J genes are TRBV7-3 and TRBJ1-1; perhaps TRBD1 as D (6 bases). The germline gives CDR1 SGHTA, CDR2 FQGTGA. The CDR3 consists of 15 residues. The V and J ends lost 2 bases and 3 bases respectively, with 13 bases between them. The CDR3 DNA reads TGTGCCAGCAGCTTAGGGTCAGGGGTTGACACTGAAGCTTTCTTT. As protein: CASSLGSGVDTEAFF.

The rearrangement uses TRBV6-2 or TRBV6-3 and TRBJ2-5; D is unclear. The CDR3 is made up of 10 amino acids. The germline gives CDR1 MNHEY, CDR2 SVGEGT. Deletions cut 8 bases from V and 5 bases from J, with 6 bases between. The CDR3 DNA reads TGTGCCAGCGGCCCGGAGACCCAGTACTTC. Its protein product is CASGPETQYF.

The sample holds one count of this clone. The chain carries TRBV28 and TRBJ2-4; no clear D. The germline V and J ends were trimmed by 6 bases and 7 bases, with 16 bases remaining between them. Germline lookup yields CDR1 MDHEN and CDR2 SYDVKM. CDR3 length equals 14 residues. The CDR3 nucleotides read TGTGCCAGCAGGTTAGGGTACCTCGCGAACATTCAGTACTTC. Protein sequence: CASRLGYLANIQYF.

The chain employs TRBV7-9 and TRBJ1-1, with 10 bases matching TRBD1. CDR3 length: 16 amino acids. The trim removed 4 bases at V and 1 base at J, leaving 6 bases unmatched. Germline CDR1 SEHNR, CDR2 FQNEAQ (reference sequence). CDR3: CASSYPGQGGNTEAFF. In nucleotides, the CDR3 is TGTGCCAGCAGCTACCCCGGACAGGGGGGGAACACTGAAGCTTTCTTT.

V gene TRBV3-1 (or the pseudogene TRBV3-2) combines with J gene TRBJ1-2; the D gene is possibly TRBD1 (5 bases). The CDR3 is 15 amino acids. The V end was cut by 3 bases, the J end by 8 bases, with 19 bases between. Germline V lookup: CDR1 LGHDT, CDR2 YNNKEL (reference sequence). The CDR3 DNA is TGTGCCAGCAGCCAGCGCGGGACGCCCCTCGAGGGCTACACCTTC. This sequence encodes CASSQRGTPLEGYTF.

The chain has TRBV10-1 and TRBJ2-7, with D perhaps matching TRBD1 (6 bases). The CDR3 is 11 amino acids. Germline V gene data show CDR1 as WNHNN and CDR2 as SYGVQD (reference sequence). The V end was cut by 10 bases, the J end by 2 bases, with 9 bases between. CDR3 nucleotides: TGCGCCAACGGGACACCCTACGAGCAGTACTTC. Translating gives CANGTPYEQYF.

This chain's CDR3 is CASSYSTNWVGGETQYF. The CDR3 bases are TGTGCCAGCAGTTACTCGACTAACTGGGTAGGGGGAGAGACCCAGTACTTC. The J gene is TRBJ2-5, the V gene TRBV6-2 or TRBV6-3, with a possible D match to TRBD1 (6 bases). CDR1 and CDR2 from the germline V gene are MNHEY and SVGEGT. The CDR3 has 17 residues. Trimming removed 0 bases at V and 4 bases at J, with 18 bases between.

This chain joins TRBV6-2 or TRBV6-3 and TRBJ2-7; TRBD2 matches 10 bases. The CDR3 is 20 residues long. V dropped 6 bases and J dropped 3; count of bases not matched to a gene: 23. Germline assignment: CDR1 MNHEY and CDR2 SVGEGT. The CDR3 nucleotides read TGTGCCAGCAGCCGCCCCAAGCGGGAGGGCCGTGCTTCAACTTACTACGAGCAGTACTTC. Protein: CASSRPKREGRASTYYEQYF.

The rearrangement joins TRBV5-4 to TRBJ2-3; 7 nucleotides agree with TRBD1. This CDR3 has 13 residues. The germline V gene encodes CDR1 SGHNT and CDR2 YYREEE (reference sequence). V dropped 4 bases and J dropped 7; count of bases not matched to a gene: 6. The CDR3 nucleotides are TGTGCCAGCAGCCTCGGGACAGAGTATACGCAGTATTTT. Its protein product is CASSLGTEYTQYF.

The CDR3 region has the DNA TGTGCCAGCAGCCGTGGACTAGCGGTAGAGACCCAGTACTTC. Protein sequence: CASSRGLAVETQYF. The chain joins TRBV7-2 to TRBJ2-5, with TRBD2 matching over 10 bases. Looked up from germline, CDR1 is SGHTA and CDR2 is FQGNSA. V lost 5 bases and J lost 4; bases outside the gene matches: 4. CDR3 length equals 14 residues.

The chain couples TRBV5-1 to TRBJ2-3; D possibly corresponds to TRBD2 (6 bases). Trimming stripped 3 bases from V and 5 bases from J, with 13 bases between. The CDR3 extends over 14 amino acids. Germline CDR1 and CDR2: SGHRS and YFSETQ. CDR3 bases: TGCGCCAGCAGCTCTGCGGGTAGCGGAGATACGCAGTATTTT. Translated: CASSSAGSGDTQYF.

The chain joins TRBV6-2 or TRBV6-3 to TRBJ1-5; D possibly corresponds to TRBD1 (6 bases). Germline lookup yields CDR1 MNHEY and CDR2 SVGEGT. This CDR3 is 16 amino acids long. The germline V and J ends were trimmed by 4 bases and 0 bases, with 13 bases remaining between them. The CDR3 loop reads CASSSTGPYSNQPQHF. In DNA, the CDR3 is TGTGCCAGCAGTTCCACAGGGCCCTATAGCAATCAGCCCCAGCATTTT.

This clone appeared a few times. The chain combines TRBV28 with TRBJ1-1; maybe TRBD1 (6 bases). The CDR3 is 15 residues long. Trimming shortened V by 6 bases and J by 0 bases, and 14 bases separated the two germline ends. Germline CDR1 reads MDHEN; CDR2 reads SYDVKM. The CDR3 region is CASSVRGRMNTEAFF. The CDR3 DNA reads as TGTGCCAGCAGCGTCCGGGGGCGAATGAACACTGAAGCTTTCTTT.

This clone has just one count. The CDR3 bases are TGTGCCAGCAGCTTCGAAGGGCAGGCCCTGGACGAGCAGTACTTC. Translation gives CASSFEGQALDEQYF. This sequence joins TRBV11-2 and TRBJ2-7; D remains unclear. Germline CDR1 and CDR2: SGHAT and FQNNGV. The CDR3 loop spans 15 amino acids. Trimming removed 3 bases from V and 5 bases from J, with 17 bases in between.

The CDR3 coding sequence is TGTGCCTGGAGCAACCAGGCAACAAGCATGAACACTGAAGCTTTCTTT. It encodes CAWSNQATSMNTEAFF. The V and J genes are TRBV30 and TRBJ1-1; the D is unclear. The length of the CDR3 is 16 residues. Trimming took off 3 bases at V and 0 bases at J, with 17 bases between the two ends. CDR1 and CDR2 from the germline V gene are GTSNPN and SVGIG (reference sequence).